These T cell receptor beta chains were read from a single sample in a study of technical replicates of blood from several donors. The method was immunoSEQ multiplex PCR; TCRdb's version includes in-frame clones alone and lacks a portion of them. Of about 88,000 clones in the sample, approximately 90% were seen once. The sample taken for sequencing was T cells isolated from PBMCs. Receptors originate from a human donor in good health. Both conserved end residues are part of each CDR3. A D gene is named only where the DNA matches it firmly. Clone size is shown for a subset of rows, as once, few, many or a class of expanded clone.

TGTGCCAGCACCCCTGACAGGGGCGATTCACCCCTCCACTTT	CASTPDRGDSPLHF	14	TRBJ1-6	once	TRBD1	TRBV7-9
TGCGCCAGCAGCCAACGCTCCGATAGTTTCTCCTACGAGCAGTACTTC	CASSQRSDSFSYEQYF	16	TRBJ2-7	NA	NA	TRBV4-1
TGCAGCGTTGAAGCCGCCTACAATGAGCAGTTCTTC	CSVEAAYNEQFF	12	TRBJ2-1	NA	NA	TRBV29-1
TGTGCCAGCAGTTTATGGGCAGGGGGCGGGGGCTACACCTTC	CASSLWAGGGGYTF	14	TRBJ1-2	once	TRBD1	TRBV28
TGTGCCAGCAGCTTCCAGCTACCGGGGACAGGGGGGTCCTACGAGCAGTACTTC	CASSFQLPGTGGSYEQYF	18	TRBJ2-7	NA	TRBD1	TRBV27
TGTGCCAGCAGTCAAAAGACAGGGGGAATCCACGAGCAGTACTTC	CASSQKTGGIHEQYF	15	TRBJ2-7	NA	TRBD1	TRBV6-6
TGCGCCAGCAGAGGACAGCTGAACACTGAAGCTTTCTTT	CASRGQLNTEAFF	13	TRBJ1-1	NA	NA	TRBV10-2
TGTGCCAGCAGTGTACCATTGAGGGCAGACTATGGCTACACCTTC	CASSVPLRADYGYTF	15	TRBJ1-2	NA	NA	TRBV6-1
TGTGCCAGCAGTTCTACAGGGAAAGGCCAGCCCCAGCATTTT	CASSSTGKGQPQHF	14	TRBJ1-5	NA	NA	TRBV2
TGTGCCAGTAGAGTCCGGGACAGGGGAGGGGAGACCCAGTACTTC	CASRVRDRGGETQYF	15	TRBJ2-5	NA	TRBD1	TRBV19
TGTGCCAGCAGCCAATTAGCGGGAGTAGGAGAGACCCAGTACTTC	CASSQLAGVGETQYF	15	TRBJ2-5	NA	TRBD2	TRBV7-8
TGCGCCAGCAGCCAAGTTTCGGGCAGGGACAATCAGCCCCAGCATTTT	CASSQVSGRDNQPQHF	16	TRBJ1-5	NA	NA	TRBV4-1
TGTGCCAGCAGCCCCCCGGGTAGAGGTACGCAGTATTTT	CASSPPGRGTQYF	13	TRBJ2-3	NA	NA	TRBV28
TGTGCCAGCAGCTTACACGGGGATCAGCCCCAGCATTTT	CASSLHGDQPQHF	13	TRBJ1-5	NA	NA	TRBV7-9
TGTGCCAGTCGGGACAGCGACAATCAGCCCCAGCATTTT	CASRDSDNQPQHF	13	TRBJ1-5	few	TRBD1	TRBV25-1
TGCGCCAGCAGCCAGGGACTAGCGGGGCGGGGTGAGCAGTTCTTC	CASSQGLAGRGEQFF	15	TRBJ2-1	NA	TRBD2	TRBV4-1
TGTGCCTGGACCCCGCAGGGGCCCACTGAAGCTTTCTTT	CAWTPQGPTEAFF	13	TRBJ1-1	NA	NA	TRBV30
TGCGCCAGCAGCCCAGAGCGGGGGGGCTTAGAGACCCAGTACTTC	CASSPERGGLETQYF	15	TRBJ2-5	NA	TRBD2	TRBV5-1
TGTGCCACCAGCAGAGAGAGTGGCAGCGAGAACACTGAAGCTTTCTTT	CATSRESGSENTEAFF	16	TRBJ1-1	NA	NA	TRBV15
TGTGCCAGCAGCTTAAAGACAGGGGAGGATAATTCACCCCTCCACTTT	CASSLKTGEDNSPLHF	16	TRBJ1-6	NA	TRBD1	TRBV9
TGTGCCAGCAGCTTGGGTGGGGAGCACACCGGGGAGCTGTTTTTT	CASSLGGEHTGELFF	15	TRBJ2-2	NA	NA	TRBV6-6
TGTGCTAGTGGTTTGGTACTGACAGGGCGTAACACCGGGGAGCTGTTTTTT	CASGLVLTGRNTGELFF	17	TRBJ2-2	NA	TRBD1	TRBV12-5
TGTGCCAGCAGCGCAGGGGGGAACACTGAAGCTTTCTTT	CASSAGGNTEAFF	13	TRBJ1-1	NA	TRBD1	TRBV9
TGTGCCAGCAGTTCGGCGGGTGGATCGCGTTACGGCGAGCAGTACTTC	CASSSAGGSRYGEQYF	16	TRBJ2-7	NA	NA	TRBV2
TGCGCCAGCAGCCTAAACCTGCGGGAAACTGAAGCTTTCTTT	CASSLNLRETEAFF	14	TRBJ1-1	NA	NA	TRBV5-1
TGTGCCAGCAGTCCCACTAGCGGGACCTCCTACGAGCAGTACTTC	CASSPTSGTSYEQYF	15	TRBJ2-7	once	TRBD2	TRBV28
TGTGCCAGCAGCTTTAGCGCCGCTGAAGCTTTCTTT	CASSFSAAEAFF	12	TRBJ1-1	NA	NA	TRBV13
TGTGCCTGGAAGAAGCGGGGGGGGGAAGATACGCAGTATTTT	CAWKKRGGEDTQYF	14	TRBJ2-3	NA	TRBD2	TRBV30
TGTGCCAGTAGTATAGCGGGCGGGATTGACGAGACCCAGTACTTC	CASSIAGGIDETQYF	15	TRBJ2-5	once	NA	TRBV19
TGCGCCAGCAGCCTACATACTAGCACCGGGGAGCTGTTTTTT	CASSLHTSTGELFF	14	TRBJ2-2	NA	NA	TRBV4-1
TGTGCCATCAGTGGAGACAGGGGGCTGAGATTAGATACGCAGTATTTT	CAISGDRGLRLDTQYF	16	TRBJ2-3	NA	TRBD1	TRBV10-3
TGTGCCAGCAGACTAACAGGGAGTCTAGCCGAGCAGTACTTC	CASRLTGSLAEQYF	14	TRBJ2-7	NA	NA	TRBV2
TGTGCCAGCAGCTTGACGGGGTGGAGCAATCAGCCCCAGCATTTT	CASSLTGWSNQPQHF	15	TRBJ1-5	NA	NA	TRBV5-6
TGTGCCAGCAGTGAATCAATCTACAGAAACTATGGCTACACCTTC	CASSESIYRNYGYTF	15	TRBJ1-2	NA	NA	TRBV6-1
TGCGCCAGCAGCTTGGGCGTGGGGCTCGACACTGAAGCTTTCTTT	CASSLGVGLDTEAFF	15	TRBJ1-1	NA	NA	TRBV5-1
TGTGCCAGTAGTCCAGGACTAGCGGAAGATACGCAGTATTTT	CASSPGLAEDTQYF	14	TRBJ2-3	NA	TRBD2	TRBV19
TGTGCCAGCAGTTTTGGGCGTTTAAGTAGCACAGATACGCAGTATTTT	CASSFGRLSSTDTQYF	16	TRBJ2-3	NA	NA	TRBV6-5
TGTGCCAGCGTACAGGCGGTATTGAACACTGAAGCTTTCTTT	CASVQAVLNTEAFF	14	TRBJ1-1	once	NA	TRBV2
TGTGCCTGCATTAGTCGACAGGTTAATTCACCCCTCCACTTT	CACISRQVNSPLHF	14	TRBJ1-6	NA	NA	TRBV30